This entry features one TCR beta chain sequence. Its antigen is still unknown. Libraries were prepared by immunoSEQ multiplex PCR; TCRdb keeps only in-frame clonotypes and omits some of them. The sample has roughly 30,000 clones, roughly 84% seen once. The sample comes from a study of T cells in localized non-small cell lung cancer. Overall study findings and caveats: There was an association of higher blood T cell density with longer overall survival. Heterogeneity remains possible, as sequencing covered one tumor region only. A median of around 60 clones ranked among the top 100 in tumor appeared in adjacent lung.

Germline V gene sequence: CDR1 SGDLS, CDR2 YYNGEE. This CDR3 is 15 amino acids long. The V end was cut by 2 bases, the J end by 8 bases, with 18 bases between. This material consisted of peripheral blood mononuclear cells, taken before any cancer treatment. J is TRBJ2-3 and V is TRBV9; D is possibly TRBD2 (6 bases). The source is a man between 40 and 70 years old with stage III lung adenocarcinoma. The CDR3 spells CASSVDGRVGGTQYF. The DNA of the CDR3 is TGTGCCAGCAGCGTGGACGGACGCGTGGGGGGTACGCAGTATTTT.